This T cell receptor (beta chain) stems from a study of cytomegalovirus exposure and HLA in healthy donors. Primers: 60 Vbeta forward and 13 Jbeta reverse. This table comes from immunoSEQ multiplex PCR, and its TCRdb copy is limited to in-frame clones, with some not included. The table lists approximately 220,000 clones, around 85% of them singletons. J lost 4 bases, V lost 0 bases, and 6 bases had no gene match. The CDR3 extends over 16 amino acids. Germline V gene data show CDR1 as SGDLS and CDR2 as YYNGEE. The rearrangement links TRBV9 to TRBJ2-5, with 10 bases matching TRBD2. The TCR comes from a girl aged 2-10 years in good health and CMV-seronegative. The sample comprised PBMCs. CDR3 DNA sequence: TGTGCCAGCAGCGTAGGGACTAGCGGTAATGGAGAGACCCAGTACTTC. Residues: CASSVGTSGNGETQYF.